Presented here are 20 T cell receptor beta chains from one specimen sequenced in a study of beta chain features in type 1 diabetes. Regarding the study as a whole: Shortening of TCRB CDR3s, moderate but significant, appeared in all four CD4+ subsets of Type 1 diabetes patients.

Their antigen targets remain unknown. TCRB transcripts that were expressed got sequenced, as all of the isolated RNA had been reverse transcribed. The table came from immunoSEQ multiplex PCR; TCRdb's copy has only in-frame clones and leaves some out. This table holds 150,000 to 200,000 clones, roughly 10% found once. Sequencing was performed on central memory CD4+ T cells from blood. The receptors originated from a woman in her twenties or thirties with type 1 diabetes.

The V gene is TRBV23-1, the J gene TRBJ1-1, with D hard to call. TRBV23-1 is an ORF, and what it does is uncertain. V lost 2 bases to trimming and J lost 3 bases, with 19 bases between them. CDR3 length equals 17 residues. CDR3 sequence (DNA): TGCGCCAGCAGTCAAAAGGAGGTAAGGCGGCGGGACACTGAAGCTTTCTTT. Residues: CASSQKEVRRRDTEAFF.

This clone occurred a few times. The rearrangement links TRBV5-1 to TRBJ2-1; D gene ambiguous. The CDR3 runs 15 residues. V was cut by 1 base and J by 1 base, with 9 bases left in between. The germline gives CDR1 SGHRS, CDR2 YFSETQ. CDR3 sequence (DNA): TGCGCCAGCAGCTTGACCGGCGGTTCCTACAATGAGCAGTTCTTC. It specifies CASSLTGGSYNEQFF. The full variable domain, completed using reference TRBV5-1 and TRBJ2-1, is KAGVTQTPRYLIKTRGQQVTLSCSPISGHRSVSWYQQTPGQGLQFLFEYFSETQRNKGNFPGRFSGRQFSNSRSEMNVSTLELGDSALYLCASSLTGGSYNEQFFGPGTRLTVL.

CDR3: CATVPAGGNTEAFF. CDR3 bases: TGTGCCACCGTCCCCGCAGGGGGCAACACTGAAGCTTTCTTT. V gene TRBV6-5 combines with J gene TRBJ1-1; 8 nucleotides match TRBD1. The CDR3 length is 14 residues. The J segment lost 2 bases and the V segment lost 10 bases, leaving 9 bases of the junction unmatched. CDR1 is MNHEY and CDR2 is SVGAGI in the germline V gene.

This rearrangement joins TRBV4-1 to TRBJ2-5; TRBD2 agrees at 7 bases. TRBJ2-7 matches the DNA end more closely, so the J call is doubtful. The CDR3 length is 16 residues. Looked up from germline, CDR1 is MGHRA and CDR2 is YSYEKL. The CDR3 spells CASSRDGKTSRYEQYF. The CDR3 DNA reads TGCGCCAGCAGCCGAGATGGGAAGACTAGCCGCTACGAGCAGTACTTC.

Written as DNA, the CDR3 is TGTGCCAGCAGCTTGTTCTCAGGGGGCTATGAGCAGTTCTTC. Its protein is CASSLFSGGYEQFF. The chain employs TRBV7-9 and TRBJ2-1; 8 bases agree with TRBD1. The CDR3 runs 14 residues. Germline V gene sequence: CDR1 SEHNR, CDR2 FQNEAQ (reference sequence). After removal of 3 bases from V and 8 bases from J, the junction contained 6 bases not matched to a gene.

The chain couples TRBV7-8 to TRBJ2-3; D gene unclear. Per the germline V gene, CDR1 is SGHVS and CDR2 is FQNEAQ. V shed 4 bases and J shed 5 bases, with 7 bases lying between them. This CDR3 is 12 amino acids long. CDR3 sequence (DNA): TGTGCCAGCAGCTCTTCCCGAGATACGCAGTATTTT. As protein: CASSSSRDTQYF.

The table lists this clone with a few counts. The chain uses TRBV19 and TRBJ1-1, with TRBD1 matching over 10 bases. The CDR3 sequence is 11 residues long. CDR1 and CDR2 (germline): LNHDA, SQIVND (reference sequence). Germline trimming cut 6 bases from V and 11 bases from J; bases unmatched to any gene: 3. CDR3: CASRDRGTAFF. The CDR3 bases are TGTGCCAGTAGGGACAGGGGGACTGCTTTCTTT.

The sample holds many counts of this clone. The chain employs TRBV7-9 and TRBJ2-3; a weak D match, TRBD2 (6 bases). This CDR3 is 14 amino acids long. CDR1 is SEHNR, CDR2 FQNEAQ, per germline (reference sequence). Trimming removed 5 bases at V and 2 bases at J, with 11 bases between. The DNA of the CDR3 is TGTGCCAGCAGCCTGAGCGGGTTCACAGATACGCAGTATTTT. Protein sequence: CASSLSGFTDTQYF.

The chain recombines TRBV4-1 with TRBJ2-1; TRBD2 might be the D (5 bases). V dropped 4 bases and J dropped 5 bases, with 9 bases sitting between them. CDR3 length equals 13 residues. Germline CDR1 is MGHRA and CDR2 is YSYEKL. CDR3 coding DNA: TGCGCCAGCAGCCGTTGGAGGAACAATGAGCAGTTCTTC. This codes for CASSRWRNNEQFF.

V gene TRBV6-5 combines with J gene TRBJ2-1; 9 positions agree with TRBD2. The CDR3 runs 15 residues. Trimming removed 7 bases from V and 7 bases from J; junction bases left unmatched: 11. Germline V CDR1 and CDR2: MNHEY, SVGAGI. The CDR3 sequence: CASTQGGGRVNEQFF. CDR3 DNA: TGTGCCAGCACCCAGGGGGGCGGGAGGGTTAATGAGCAGTTCTTC.

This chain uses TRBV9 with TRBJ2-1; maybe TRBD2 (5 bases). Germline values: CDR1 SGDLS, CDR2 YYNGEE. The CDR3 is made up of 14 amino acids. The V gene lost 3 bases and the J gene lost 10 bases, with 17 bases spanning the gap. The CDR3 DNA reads TGTGCCAGCAGCGCCCAAATGAGGGATGGCGAGCAGTTCTTC. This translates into CASSAQMRDGEQFF.

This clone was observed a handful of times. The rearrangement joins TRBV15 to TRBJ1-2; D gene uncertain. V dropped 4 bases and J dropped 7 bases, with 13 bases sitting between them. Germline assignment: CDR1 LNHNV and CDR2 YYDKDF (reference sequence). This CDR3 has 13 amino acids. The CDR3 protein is CATSKAVMGGYTF. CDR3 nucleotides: TGTGCCACCAGCAAAGCGGTCATGGGTGGCTACACCTTC.

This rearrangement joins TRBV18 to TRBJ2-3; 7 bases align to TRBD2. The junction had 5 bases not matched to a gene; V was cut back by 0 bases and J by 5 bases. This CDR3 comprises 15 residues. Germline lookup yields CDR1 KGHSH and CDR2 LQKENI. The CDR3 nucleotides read TGTGCCAGCTCACCACCGTCCGCTAGCGGAGATACGCAGTATTTT. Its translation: CASSPPSASGDTQYF. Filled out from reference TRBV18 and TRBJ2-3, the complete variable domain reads NAGVMQNPRHLVRRRGQEARLRCSPMKGHSHVYWYRQLPEEGLKFMVYLQKENIIDESGMPKERFSAEFPKEGPSILRIQQVVRGDSAAYFCASSPPSASGDTQYFGPGTRLTVL.

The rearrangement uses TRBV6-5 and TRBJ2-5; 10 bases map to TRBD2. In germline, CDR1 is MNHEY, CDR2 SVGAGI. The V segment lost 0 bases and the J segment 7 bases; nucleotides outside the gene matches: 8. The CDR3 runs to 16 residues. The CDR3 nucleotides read TGTGCCAGCAGTTACTCGAATCTAGCGGGAGCGGGGACCCAGTACTTC. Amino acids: CASSYSNLAGAGTQYF.

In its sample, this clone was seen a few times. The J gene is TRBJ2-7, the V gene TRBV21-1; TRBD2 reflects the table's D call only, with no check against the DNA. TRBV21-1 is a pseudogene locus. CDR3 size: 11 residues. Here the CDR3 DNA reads TGTGCCAGCAGCGCGCCGCGCGAGCAGTACTTC. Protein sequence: CASSAPREQYF.

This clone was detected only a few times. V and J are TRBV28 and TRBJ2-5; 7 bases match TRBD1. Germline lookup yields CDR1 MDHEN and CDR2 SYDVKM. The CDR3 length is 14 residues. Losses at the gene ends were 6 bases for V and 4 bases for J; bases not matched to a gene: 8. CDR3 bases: TGTGCCAGCAGCGCCCGACAGGGCCCAGAGACCCAGTACTTC. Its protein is CASSARQGPETQYF.

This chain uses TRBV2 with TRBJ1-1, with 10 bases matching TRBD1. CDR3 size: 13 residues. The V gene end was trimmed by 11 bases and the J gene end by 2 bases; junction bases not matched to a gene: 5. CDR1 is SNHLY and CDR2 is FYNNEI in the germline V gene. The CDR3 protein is CARGQGGNTEAFF. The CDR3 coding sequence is TGTGCCCGCGGACAGGGGGGAAACACTGAAGCTTTCTTT. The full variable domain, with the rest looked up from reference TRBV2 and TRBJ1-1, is EPEVTQTPSHQVTQMGQEVILRCVPISNHLYFYWYRQILGQKVEFLVSFYNNEISEKSEIFDDQFSVERPDGSNFTLKIRSTKLEDSAMYFCARGQGGNTEAFFGQGTRLTVV.

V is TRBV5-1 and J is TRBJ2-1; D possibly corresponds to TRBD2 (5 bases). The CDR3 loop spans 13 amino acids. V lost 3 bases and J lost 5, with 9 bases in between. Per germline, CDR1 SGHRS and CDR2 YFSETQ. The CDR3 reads CASSYDGNNEQFF. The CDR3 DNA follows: TGCGCCAGCAGCTACGACGGGAACAATGAGCAGTTCTTC.

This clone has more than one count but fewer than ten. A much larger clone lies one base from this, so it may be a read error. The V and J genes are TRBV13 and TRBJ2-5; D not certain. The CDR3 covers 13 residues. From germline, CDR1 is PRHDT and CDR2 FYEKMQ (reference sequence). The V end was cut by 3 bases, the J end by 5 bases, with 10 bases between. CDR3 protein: CASSLRSRETQYF. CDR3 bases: TGTGCCAGCAGCTTGAGGAGTCGGGAGACCCAGTACTTC.

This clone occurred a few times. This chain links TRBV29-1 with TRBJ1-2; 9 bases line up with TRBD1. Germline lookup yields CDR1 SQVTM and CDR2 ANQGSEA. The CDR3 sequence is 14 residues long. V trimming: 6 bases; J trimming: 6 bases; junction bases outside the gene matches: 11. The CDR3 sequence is CSVAKGQGLDGYTF. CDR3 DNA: TGCAGCGTGGCAAAGGGACAGGGATTGGATGGCTACACCTTC.